The 31 T cell receptor beta chains below were found in one sample sequenced in a study of CD8+CD57+ T cells in acquired aplastic anemia. TCR beta VDJ and CDR3 were profiled, and genomic DNA was the template. TCRdb reprocessed the reads with MiXCR, giving one entry per CDR3 protein. The sample lists a few hundred thousand distinct CDR3 sequences, around 82% occurring once. Patients who underwent sequencing had shown CD8+CD57+ cell expansion by flow cytometry. Source material: sorted CD4+, CD8+, or CD8+CD57+ T cells (not recorded which) from PBMCs. The origin of the receptors is a human donor with aplastic anemia.

This clonotype was recorded only once. This chain links TRBV7-9 with TRBJ1-2; D is unclear. V was trimmed by 1 base and J by 10 bases, leaving 22 bases between them. Germline V gene lookup returns CDR1 SEHNR and CDR2 FQNEAQ (reference sequence). The CDR3 is 16 amino acids. The DNA for the CDR3 is TGTGCCAGCAGCTTAGAGAGTAACTACCTCGTCTACGTCTACACCTTC. This codes for CASSLESNYLVYVYTF.

V usage is TRBV20-1 and J usage is TRBJ2-5; TRBD2 might be the D (5 bases). Germline V gives CDR1 DFQATT, CDR2 SNEGSKA (reference sequence). Trimming took off 3 bases at V and 5 bases at J, with 7 bases between the two ends. The CDR3 is made up of 11 amino acids. The DNA for the CDR3 is TGCAGTGCTAGGGGCGGGGAGACCCAGTACTTC. Protein: CSARGGETQYF.

This chain connects TRBV7-3 to TRBJ1-2; possibly TRBD1 for D (5 bases). This CDR3 has 15 residues. V lost 8 bases and J lost 8, with 24 bases in between. The germline V gene encodes CDR1 SGHTA and CDR2 FQGTGA. The CDR3 DNA is TGTGCCAGCTCAGATCAGGCCGGGGCCGTTGAAGGCTACACCTTC. It encodes CASSDQAGAVEGYTF.

The chain recombines TRBV13 with TRBJ2-5, with 10 nucleotides matching TRBD1. V gave up 4 bases and J gave up 14 bases; unmatched junction bases: 16. Per the germline V gene, CDR1 is PRHDT and CDR2 is FYEKMQ (reference sequence). The CDR3 is 15 residues long. CDR3 nucleotide sequence: TGTGCCAGCAGCTCACGGGACAGGGGCTTGGACTATGACTACTTC. Amino acid sequence: CASSSRDRGLDYDYF.

V usage is TRBV11-2 and J usage is TRBJ1-5, with TRBD1 matching 7 bases. From germline, CDR1 is SGHAT and CDR2 FQNNGV. Trimming took 4 bases from V and 5 from J; bases not matched to a gene: 17. This CDR3 spans 18 amino acids. The CDR3 nucleotides read TGTGCCAGCAGCTGGGGCCGAGTGAGAGACAGGGTTGATCAGCCCCAGCATTTT. This sequence encodes CASSWGRVRDRVDQPQHF. The full variable domain, rest sourced from reference TRBV11-2 and TRBJ1-5, is EAGVAQSPRYKIIEKRQSVAFWCNPISGHATLYWYQQILGQGPKLLIQFQNNGVVDDSQLPKDRFSAERLKGVDSTLKIQPAKLEDSAVYLCASSWGRVRDRVDQPQHFGDGTRLSIL.

This clonotype was seen a handful of times. V and J are TRBV29-1 and TRBJ1-1, with unresolved D. CDR1 is SQVTM, CDR2 ANQGSEA, per germline. The CDR3 extends over 13 amino acids. Trimming pared 0 bases from V and 0 bases from J, leaving 5 bases between. CDR3 in amino acids: CSVEDTLNTEAFF. DNA of the CDR3: TGCAGCGTTGAAGATACTCTGAACACTGAAGCTTTCTTT. Combining the CDR3 with reference TRBV29-1 and TRBJ1-1 gives the whole variable domain SAVISQKPSRDICQRGTSLTIQCQVDSQVTMMFWYRQQPGQSLTLIATANQGSEATYESGFVIDKFPISRPNLTFSTLTVSNMSPEDSSIYLCSVEDTLNTEAFFGQGTRLTVV.

Concerning this clonotype itself: A read error may account for a junction end that differs from germline. The CDR3 DNA sequence: TGTGCCAGCAGCCCCGTAGGACAGGCTGAAGCTTTCTTTTTT. Translation gives CASSPVGQAEAFFF. The chain is built from TRBV7-9 and TRBJ2-3; 7 bases are shared with TRBD1. The CDR3 contains 14 residues. The germline gives CDR1 SEHNR, CDR2 FQNEAQ (reference sequence).

The V gene is TRBV2, the J gene TRBJ2-1, with D perhaps assigned TRBD1 or TRBD2 (5 bases each). The closer fit of TRBJ2-7 to the DNA end suggests the J call may be wrong. Germline V gives CDR1 SNHLY, CDR2 FYNNEI. This CDR3 is built from 13 residues. The CDR3 sequence is CASSDGGVYEQYF. The DNA of the CDR3 is TGTGCCAGCAGTGATGGGGGAGTGTATGAGCAGTACTTC.

Concerning this clonotype: The CDR3 ends on some other residue instead of the conserved phenylalanine or tryptophan, so this is likely a read error. The DNA is omitted, as the CDR3 cannot be located on it reliably, and the CDR3 follows TCRdb's listing. The CDR3 is CASSLTGGHPPQY. The chain links TRBV7-8 to TRBJ1-5. Germline V gene lookup returns CDR1 SGHVS and CDR2 FQNEAQ. Inclusive of both ends, the CDR3 amounts to 13 amino acids.

As regards this clonotype: At one of its ends the junction is not consistent with the germline gene, which may arise from a read error. V gene TRBV5-1 combines with J gene TRBJ1-6, with TRBD1 as a possible D gene (5 bases). CDR3 length equals 14 residues. The germline CDR1 and CDR2 sequences are SGHRS and YFSETQ. CDR3 nucleotides: TGTGCCAGCAGCTTGTCCGGGGCCCATAAACCCCTCCACTTT. It translates to CASSLSGAHKPLHF.

The chain combines TRBV5-6 with TRBJ2-3; no firm D call. V dropped 2 bases and J dropped 4 bases, with 8 bases sitting between them. Germline V CDR1 and CDR2: SGHDT, YYEEEE. The length of the CDR3 is 13 residues. CDR3 protein: CASSFNPADTQYF. The DNA for the CDR3 is TGTGCCAGCAGCTTCAACCCAGCAGATACGCAGTATTTT.

The CDR3 is CASSSTRVYSNQPQHF. CDR3 nucleotides: TGTGCCAGCAGCTCAACAAGGGTCTATAGCAATCAGCCCCAGCATTTT. The V gene is TRBV7-8, the J gene TRBJ1-5; the D is unclear. Germline CDR1 SGHVS, CDR2 FQNEAQ. CDR3 length equals 16 residues. V lost 4 bases, J lost 0 bases, and 13 bases lay in between. Using reference TRBV7-8 and TRBJ1-5 for the parts outside the CDR3, the full variable domain is GAGVSQSPRYKVAKRGQDVALRCDPISGHVSLFWYQQALGQGPEFLTYFQNEAQLDKSGLPSDRFFAERPEGSVSTLKIQRTQQEDSAVYLCASSSTRVYSNQPQHFGDGTRLSIL.

The V and J genes are TRBV11-3 and TRBJ1-2; D unresolved. The CDR3 runs 13 residues. Per germline, CDR1 SGHNT and CDR2 YENEEA. Trimming took 5 bases from V and 6 from J, leaving 13 bases between them. The DNA for the CDR3 is TGTGCCAGCAGCCAAGGACGGGGAGATGGCTACACCTTC. Its protein product is CASSQGRGDGYTF.

Notes on this clonotype: Since no conserved phenylalanine or tryptophan closes the CDR3, a read error is the likely cause. Because the CDR3's place on the DNA is in doubt, the DNA is left out and the CDR3 is given as listed by TCRdb. The CDR3: CASSSDREADTISFL. The chain couples TRBV7-6 to TRBJ1-1; whether TRBD1, the table's D call, matches the DNA was not checked. Germline V gives CDR1 SGHVS, CDR2 FNYEAQ. The CDR3 totals 15 residues, both ends included.

The chain employs TRBV7-6 and TRBJ1-1; D is undetermined. The CDR3 loop spans 15 amino acids. V lost 5 bases, J lost 14 bases, and 27 bases lay in between. Germline V gene lookup returns CDR1 SGHVS and CDR2 FNYEAQ. The CDR3 nucleotides are TGTGCCAGCAGCCTACGGAGGGTGGCCTACACTGCAGACTTCTTT. Protein product: CASSLRRVAYTADFF. The whole variable domain, remainder taken from reference TRBV7-6 and TRBJ1-1, is GAGVSQSPRYKVTKRGQDVALRCDPISGHVSLYWYRQALGQGPEFLTYFNYEAQQDKSGLPNDRFSAERPEGSISTLTIQRTEQRDSAMYRCASSLRRVAYTADFFGQGTRLTVV.

Concerning this clonotype: Its ends do not fully match the called genes, so a read error is possible. The chain joins TRBV15 to TRBJ2-1; a weak D match, TRBD1 (6 bases). CDR1 is LNHNV and CDR2 is YYDKDF in the germline V gene (reference sequence). This CDR3 is 16 amino acids long. The CDR3 coding sequence is TGTGCCACCAGCAGAGATATGCAGGGGTCGACCTATGGCCACACCTTC. Protein: CATSRDMQGSTYGHTF.

V usage is TRBV7-3 and J usage is TRBJ1-2, with a tentative D call TRBD1 (6 bases). Trimming stripped 4 bases from V and 2 bases from J, with 17 bases between. The germline V gene encodes CDR1 SGHTA and CDR2 FQGTGA. CDR3 size: 16 residues. CDR3 amino acids: CASSSGGGELNYGYTF. The CDR3 bases are TGTGCCAGCAGCTCTGGGGGCGGGGAGCTGAACTATGGCTACACCTTC.

As concerns this clonotype: The junction departs from germline at one end; a sequencing error may be responsible. The chain couples TRBV7-9 to TRBJ1-5; tentatively, D is TRBD1 (6 bases). The CDR3 has 15 residues. Germline CDR1 reads SEHNR; CDR2 reads FQNEAQ (reference sequence). This chain's CDR3 is CASSLGPGENQPQHF. The CDR3 DNA reads TGTGCCAGCAGTTTGGGTCCAGGGGAAAATCAGCCTCAGCATTTT.

This clonotype was recorded at least ten times. CDR3 nucleotide sequence: TGCAGTGCTAGAGATCTGGGCCTCACCATCTACAATGAGCAGTTCTTC. Protein: CSARDLGLTIYNEQFF. This chain uses TRBV20-1 with TRBJ2-1; D is uncertain. V gave up 0 bases and J gave up 3 bases, with 15 bases separating them. There are 16 residues in the CDR3. Germline-derived CDR1 and CDR2 are DFQATT and SNEGSKA (reference sequence).

This clonotype has just a few counts. The V gene is TRBV9, the J gene TRBJ2-4; possibly TRBD2 for D (6 bases). This CDR3 spans 15 amino acids. V was shortened by 3 bases and J by 7 bases, with 17 bases between the two germline ends. CDR1 is SGDLS and CDR2 is YYNGEE in the germline V gene. CDR3 bases: TGTGCCAGCAGCGGGGATGGGGGAGGTGGGAACATTCAGTACTTC. Encoded protein: CASSGDGGGGNIQYF.

On this clonotype: The junction shows a germline mismatch at one end, possibly a read error. The CDR3 bases are TGCGCCTGCAGCAATAGCGGGACTGGCGCCGGGGAGCTGTTTTTT. This translates into CACSNSGTGAGELFF. V is TRBV4-3 and J is TRBJ2-2; 8 nucleotides line up with TRBD2. CDR1 is LGHNA, CDR2 YSLEER, per germline. The CDR3 contains 15 residues.

This rearrangement joins TRBV5-6 to TRBJ1-2; tentatively, D is TRBD1 (6 bases). The CDR3 runs to 16 residues. Germline V gives CDR1 SGHDT, CDR2 YYEEEE. V was clipped by 9 bases and J by 5 bases, with 26 bases between them. The CDR3 DNA sequence: TGTGCCATCACCTTGGACAGATACGGGCTCGTATATGGCTACACCTTC. This codes for CAITLDRYGLVYGYTF.

This clonotype appeared once. This chain uses TRBV7-2 with TRBJ1-1; D remains unclear. Trimming stripped 1 base from V and 14 bases from J, with 23 bases between. This CDR3 spans 15 amino acids. Germline CDR1 and CDR2: SGHTA and FQGNSA. CDR3: CASSLGSTQNEAPFF. The CDR3 nucleotides read TGTGCCAGCAGCTTAGGGTCTACCCAGAATGAGGCCCCGTTCTTT.

This chain links TRBV24-1 with TRBJ1-2; D is unresolved. Germline V lookup: CDR1 KGHDR, CDR2 SFDVKD. There are 14 residues in the CDR3. The germline V and J ends were trimmed by 4 bases and 8 bases, with 16 bases remaining between them. The CDR3 loop is CATSETRTGSGYTF. The DNA for the CDR3 is TGTGCCACCAGTGAGACGAGGACGGGCTCCGGCTACACCTTC.

The chain combines TRBV9 with TRBJ1-1; no clear D gene. The germline CDR1 and CDR2 sequences are SGDLS and YYNGEE. V lost 4 bases and J lost 6, with 19 bases in between. The CDR3 is made up of 15 amino acids. CDR3 region: CASSLNSTRWPEAFF. The CDR3 bases are TGTGCCAGCAGCTTAAACTCGACACGCTGGCCTGAAGCTTTCTTT.

V usage is TRBV24-1 and J usage is TRBJ1-5; D is ambiguous. Germline-derived CDR1 and CDR2 are KGHDR and SFDVKD. V lost 6 bases and J lost 0, with 8 bases in between. CDR3 length: 14 residues. The CDR3 DNA sequence: TGTGCCACCAGTTACCACGGTAGCAATCAGCCCCAGCATTTT. Translated: CATSYHGSNQPQHF.

This rearrangement joins TRBV14 to TRBJ1-1; D ambiguous. Germline V lookup: CDR1 SGHDN, CDR2 FVKESK. CDR3 size: 15 residues. V lost 3 bases to trimming and J lost 4 bases, with 15 bases between them. CDR3 loop: CASSQLDGWGTEAFF. The CDR3 region has the DNA TGTGCCAGCAGCCAGCTGGACGGGTGGGGCACTGAAGCTTTCTTT. Drawing the rest from reference TRBV14 and TRBJ1-1, the complete variable domain is EAGVTQFPSHSVIEKGQTVTLRCDPISGHDNLYWYRRVMGKEIKFLLHFVKESKQDESGMPNNRFLAERTGGTYSTLKVQPAELEDSGVYFCASSQLDGWGTEAFFGQGTRLTVV.

Regarding this clonotype: Sequence at one end of the junction differs from germline and may be a read error. V is TRBV20-1 and J is TRBJ1-1; TRBD1 might be the D (5 bases). Germline CDR1 reads DFQATT; CDR2 reads SNEGSKA (reference sequence). The CDR3 extends over 13 amino acids. The CDR3 DNA reads TGCAGTGCGAGAGACAGCATGAACACTGAAGCTTTCTTT. Amino acids: CSARDSMNTEAFF.

The V gene is TRBV7-2, the J gene TRBJ1-3, with 7 bases identical to TRBD1. From germline, CDR1 is SGHTA and CDR2 FQGNSA. V lost 5 bases and J lost 0; bases outside the gene matches: 16. This CDR3 comprises 19 residues. The CDR3 loop is CASSPERGGTVSSGNTIYF. The CDR3 DNA reads as TGTGCCAGCAGCCCGGAGAGGGGCGGGACAGTATCCTCTGGAAACACCATATATTTT.

J is TRBJ2-7 and V is TRBV20-1, with D perhaps assigned TRBD1 or TRBD2 (5 bases each). From germline, CDR1 is DFQATT and CDR2 SNEGSKA (reference sequence). The CDR3 is 13 residues long. V was cut by 4 bases and J by 8 bases, with 18 bases left in between. In DNA, the CDR3 is TGCAGTGCTACATTTTGGGGACCCAAGAAGCAGTACTTC. It yields the protein CSATFWGPKKQYF.

The gene calls are TRBV24-1 and TRBJ2-1, with TRBD2 matching 7 bases. This CDR3 has 14 amino acids. V lost 2 bases to trimming and J lost 8 bases; unmatched junction nucleotides: 5. Germline CDR1 reads KGHDR; CDR2 reads SFDVKD. In DNA form, the CDR3 reads TGTGCCACCAGTGATTCCCTTAGCGGGTATGAGCAGTTCTTC. Translating gives CATSDSLSGYEQFF.